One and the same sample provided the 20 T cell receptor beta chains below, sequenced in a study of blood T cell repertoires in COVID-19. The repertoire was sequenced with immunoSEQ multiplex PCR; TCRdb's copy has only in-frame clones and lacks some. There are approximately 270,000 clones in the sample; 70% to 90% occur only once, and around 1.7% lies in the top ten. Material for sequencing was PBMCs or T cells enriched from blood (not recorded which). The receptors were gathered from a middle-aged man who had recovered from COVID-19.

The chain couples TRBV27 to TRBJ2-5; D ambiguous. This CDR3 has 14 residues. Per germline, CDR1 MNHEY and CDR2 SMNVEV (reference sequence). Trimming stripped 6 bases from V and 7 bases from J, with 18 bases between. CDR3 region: CASSPLTGPPTQYF. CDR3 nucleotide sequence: TGTGCCAGCAGCCCACTCACGGGTCCGCCGACCCAGTACTTC.

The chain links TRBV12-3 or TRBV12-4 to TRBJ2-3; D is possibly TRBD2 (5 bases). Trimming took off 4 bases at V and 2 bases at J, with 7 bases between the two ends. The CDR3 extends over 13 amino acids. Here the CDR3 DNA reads TGTGCCAGCAGTTCGGGGTTCACAGATACGCAGTATTTT. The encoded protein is CASSSGFTDTQYF.

In nucleotides, the CDR3 is TGTGCCACCAGCAGAGATCAGGGGGCTGGAAACACCATATATTTT. Its protein product is CATSRDQGAGNTIYF. This rearrangement joins TRBV15 to TRBJ1-3, with TRBD1 matching over 7 bases. The CDR3 is 15 residues long. Germline V gene lookup returns CDR1 LNHNV and CDR2 YYDKDF (reference sequence). With V trimmed by 0 bases and J by 2 bases, 1 base remained unmatched.

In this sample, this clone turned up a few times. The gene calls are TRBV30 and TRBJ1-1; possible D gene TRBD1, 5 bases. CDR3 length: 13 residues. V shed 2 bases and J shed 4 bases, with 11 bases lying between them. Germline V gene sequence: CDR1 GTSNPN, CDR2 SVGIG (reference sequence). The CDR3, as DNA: TGTGCCTGGAGTAAGGGGCGATTCACTGAAGCTTTCTTT. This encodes CAWSKGRFTEAFF.

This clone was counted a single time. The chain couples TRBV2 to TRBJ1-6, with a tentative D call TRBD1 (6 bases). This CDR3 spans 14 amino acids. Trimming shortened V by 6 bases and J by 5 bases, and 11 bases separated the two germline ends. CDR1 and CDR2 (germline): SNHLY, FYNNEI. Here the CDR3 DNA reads TGTGCCAGCAGAGGGACAACCGATAATTCACCCCTCCACTTT. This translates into CASRGTTDNSPLHF.

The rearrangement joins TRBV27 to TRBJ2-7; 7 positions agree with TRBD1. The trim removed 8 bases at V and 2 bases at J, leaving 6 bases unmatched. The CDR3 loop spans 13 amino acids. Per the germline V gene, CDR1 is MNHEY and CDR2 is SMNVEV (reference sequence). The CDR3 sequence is CASQRQGPYEQYF. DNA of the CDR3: TGTGCCAGCCAGAGACAGGGCCCCTACGAGCAGTACTTC.

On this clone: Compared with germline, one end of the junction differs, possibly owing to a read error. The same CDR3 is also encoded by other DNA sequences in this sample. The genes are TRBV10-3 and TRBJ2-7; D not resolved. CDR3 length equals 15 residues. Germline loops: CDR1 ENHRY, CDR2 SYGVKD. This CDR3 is CAISESIMAAREQYF. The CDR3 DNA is TGCGCCATCAGTGAGTCGATTATGGCTGCCCGCGAGCAGTACTTC.

In DNA, the CDR3 is TGTGCCAGCAGGTACACTATCCCCTCCTACAATGAGCAGTTCTTC. Translating it yields CASRYTIPSYNEQFF. This chain links TRBV7-2 with TRBJ2-1; D is uncertain. From germline, CDR1 is SGHTA and CDR2 FQGNSA. The germline V and J ends were trimmed by 6 bases and 0 bases, with 12 bases remaining between them. This CDR3 spans 15 amino acids. The full variable domain, in which reference TRBV7-2 and TRBJ2-1 provide the parts outside the CDR3, is GAGVSQSPSNKVTEKGKDVELRCDPISGHTALYWYRQSLGQGLEFLIYFQGNSAPDKSGLPSDRFSAERTGGSVSTLTIQRTQQEDSAVYLCASRYTIPSYNEQFFGPGTRLTVL.

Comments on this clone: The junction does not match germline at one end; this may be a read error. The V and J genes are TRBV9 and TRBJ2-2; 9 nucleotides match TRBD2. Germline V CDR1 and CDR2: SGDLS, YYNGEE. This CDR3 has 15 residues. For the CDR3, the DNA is TGTCCCAGCAGCTTGCGGGGGGGGAACACCGGGGAGCTGTTTTTT. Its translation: CPSSLRGGNTGELFF.

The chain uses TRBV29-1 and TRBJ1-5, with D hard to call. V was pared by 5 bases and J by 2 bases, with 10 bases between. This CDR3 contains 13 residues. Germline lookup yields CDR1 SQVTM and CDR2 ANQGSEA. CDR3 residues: CSVKDGGNQPQHF. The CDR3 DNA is TGCAGCGTTAAGGACGGGGGCAATCAGCCCCAGCATTTT.

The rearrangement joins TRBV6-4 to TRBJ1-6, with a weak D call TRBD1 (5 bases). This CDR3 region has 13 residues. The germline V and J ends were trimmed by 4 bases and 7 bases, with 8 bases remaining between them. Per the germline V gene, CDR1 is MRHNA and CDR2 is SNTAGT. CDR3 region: CASSGQPNSPLHF. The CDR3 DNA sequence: TGTGCCAGCAGTGGACAGCCAAATTCACCCCTCCACTTT.

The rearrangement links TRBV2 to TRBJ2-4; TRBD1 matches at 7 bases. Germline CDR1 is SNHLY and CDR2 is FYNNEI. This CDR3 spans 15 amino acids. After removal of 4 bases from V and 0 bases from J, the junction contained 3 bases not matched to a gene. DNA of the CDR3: TGTGCCAGCAGTGGGGGACAGATAGCCAAAAACATTCAGTACTTC. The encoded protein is CASSGGQIAKNIQYF. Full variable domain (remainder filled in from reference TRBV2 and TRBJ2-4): EPEVTQTPSHQVTQMGQEVILRCVPISNHLYFYWYRQILGQKVEFLVSFYNNEISEKSEIFDDQFSVERPDGSNFTLKIRSTKLEDSAMYFCASSGGQIAKNIQYFGAGTRLSVL.

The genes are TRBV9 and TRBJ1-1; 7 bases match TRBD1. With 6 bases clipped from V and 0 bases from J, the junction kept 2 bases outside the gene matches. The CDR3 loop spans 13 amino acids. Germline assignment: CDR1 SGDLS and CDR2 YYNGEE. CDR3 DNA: TGTGCCAGCAAGGGACAGCTGAACACTGAAGCTTTCTTT. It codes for CASKGQLNTEAFF.

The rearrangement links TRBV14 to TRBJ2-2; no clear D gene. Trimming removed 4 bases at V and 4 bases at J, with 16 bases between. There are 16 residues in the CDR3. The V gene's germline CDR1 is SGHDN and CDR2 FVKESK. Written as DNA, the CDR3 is TGTGCCAGCAGCCCCCGCATACCAAGCGCCACCGGGGAGCTGTTTTTT. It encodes CASSPRIPSATGELFF.

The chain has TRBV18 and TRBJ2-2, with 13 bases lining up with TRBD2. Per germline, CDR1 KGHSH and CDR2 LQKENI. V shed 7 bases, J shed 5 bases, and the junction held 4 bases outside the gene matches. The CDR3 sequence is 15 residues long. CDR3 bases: TGTGCCAGCTATCCGGGACTAGCGGGGACCGGGGAGCTGTTTTTT. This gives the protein CASYPGLAGTGELFF.

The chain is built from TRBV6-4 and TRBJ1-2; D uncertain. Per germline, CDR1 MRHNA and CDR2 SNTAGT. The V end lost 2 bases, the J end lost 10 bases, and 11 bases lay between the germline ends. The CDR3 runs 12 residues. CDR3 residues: CASSDRQVSYTF. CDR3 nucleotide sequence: TGTGCCAGCAGTGACCGGCAGGTGTCCTACACCTTC.

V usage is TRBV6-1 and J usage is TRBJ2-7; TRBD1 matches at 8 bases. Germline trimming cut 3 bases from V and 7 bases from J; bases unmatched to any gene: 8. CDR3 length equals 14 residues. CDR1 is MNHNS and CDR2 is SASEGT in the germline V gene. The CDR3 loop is CASSDRQGMREQYF. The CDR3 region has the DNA TGTGCCAGCAGTGACCGACAGGGGATGAGGGAGCAGTACTTC.

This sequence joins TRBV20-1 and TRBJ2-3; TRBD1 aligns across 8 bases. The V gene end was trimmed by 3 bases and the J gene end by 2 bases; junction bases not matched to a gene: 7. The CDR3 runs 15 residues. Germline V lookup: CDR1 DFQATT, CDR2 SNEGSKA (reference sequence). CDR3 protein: CSASQGQGATDTQYF. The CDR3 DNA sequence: TGCAGTGCTAGTCAAGGCCAGGGGGCCACAGATACGCAGTATTTT.

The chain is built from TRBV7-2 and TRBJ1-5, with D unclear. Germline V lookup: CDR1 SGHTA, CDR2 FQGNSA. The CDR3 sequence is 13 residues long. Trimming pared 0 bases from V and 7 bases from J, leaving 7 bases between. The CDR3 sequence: CASSLAGLQPQHF. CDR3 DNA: TGTGCCAGCAGCTTAGCCGGGTTACAGCCCCAGCATTTT.

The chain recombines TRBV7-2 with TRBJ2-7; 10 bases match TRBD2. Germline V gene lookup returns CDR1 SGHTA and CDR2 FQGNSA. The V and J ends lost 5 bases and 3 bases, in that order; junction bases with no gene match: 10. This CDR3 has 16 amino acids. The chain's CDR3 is CASSPRLAGSNYEQYF. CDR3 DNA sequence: TGTGCCAGCAGCCCCCGACTAGCGGGTTCCAACTACGAGCAGTACTTC.